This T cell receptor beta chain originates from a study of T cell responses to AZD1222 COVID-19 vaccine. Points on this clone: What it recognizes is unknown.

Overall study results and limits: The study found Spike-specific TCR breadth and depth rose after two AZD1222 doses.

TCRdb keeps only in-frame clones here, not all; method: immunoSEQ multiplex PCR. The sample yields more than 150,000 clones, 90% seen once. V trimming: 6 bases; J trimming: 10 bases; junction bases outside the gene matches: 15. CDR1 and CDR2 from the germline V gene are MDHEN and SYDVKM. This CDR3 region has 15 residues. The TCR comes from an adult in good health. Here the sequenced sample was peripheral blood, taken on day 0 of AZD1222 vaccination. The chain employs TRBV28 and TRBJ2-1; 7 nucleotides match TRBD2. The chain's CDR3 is CASRSGLELAREQFF. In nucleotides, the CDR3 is TGTGCCAGCAGGTCAGGACTAGAGTTGGCCAGAGAGCAGTTCTTC.